These T cell receptor beta chains were read from a single sample in a study of somatic mutations in cytotoxic T cells in rheumatoid arthritis. Sequencing used immunoSEQ multiplex PCR; TCRdb keeps in-frame clones, though not all of them. The sample has about 2,600 clones; roughly 85% are singletons. The specimen was CD8+ T cells sorted from blood. All receptors derive from a man aged 55 to 69 with rheumatoid arthritis. Both conserved end residues are part of each CDR3. D genes are given only for firm matches. Only some rows state a clone size, as once, few, many or a class for expanded clones.

>TRBD2|TRBJ2-5|-|TRBV28
TGTGCCAGTGATGTCGGGACTAGCGGGTGGGAGACCCAGTACTTC
CASDVGTSGWETQYF
>-|TRBJ2-7|hyperexpanded|TRBV2
TGTGCCAGCAGTGAAGACTCGTCCCTCTACGAGCAGTACTTC
CASSEDSSLYEQYF
>-|TRBJ2-2|few|TRBV10-1
TGCGCCAGCAGTGATCCCCGGGGAGCTGTTTTT
CASSDPRGAVF
>TRBD1|TRBJ2-6|once|TRBV19
TGTGCCAGTAGTATAGATGGGACAGCTGGGGCCAACGTCCTGACTTTC
CASSIDGTAGANVLTF
>TRBD2|TRBJ2-2|-|TRBV7-2
TGTGCCAGCAGCTTTAGCGGGGGGGCCACCGGGGAGCTGTTTTTT
CASSFSGGATGELFF
>-|TRBJ1-2|-|TRBV4-3
TGCGCCAGCAGCCAAGATCGCCGGTCAACTTCAATCCATGGCTACACCTTC
CASSQDRRSTSIHGYTF
>-|TRBJ1-1|-|TRBV9
TGTGCCAGCAGCCAAGATGACAGGATAAACGAAGCTTTCTTT
CASSQDDRINEAFF
>-|TRBJ2-7|-|TRBV19
TGTGCCAGTAGTATAGCTAGCGCTTCCTCCTACGAGCAGTACTTC
CASSIASASSYEQYF
>-|TRBJ2-1|-|TRBV11-2
TGTGCCAGCAGCTCTCGACATGGTGAGCAGTTCTTC
CASSSRHGEQFF
>-|TRBJ1-4|-|TRBV28
TGTGCCAGCAGTCGGACAGACGTTAATGAAAAACTGTTTTTT
CASSRTDVNEKLFF
>TRBD2|TRBJ2-7|-|TRBV7-9
TGTGCCAGCAGCTTATCTAGCGGGAGTTACGAGCAGTACTTC
CASSLSSGSYEQYF
>TRBD1|TRBJ1-1|-|TRBV29-1
TGCAGCGCGCACAGGGGGAACACTGAAGCTTTCTTT
CSAHRGNTEAFF
>-|TRBJ2-7|-|TRBV6-1
TGTGCCAGCAGTGAATTAGAGCTGTACTCCTACGAGCAGTACTTC
CASSELELYSYEQYF
>TRBD1|TRBJ2-5|-|TRBV6-1
TGTGCCAGCCTACAGGGGAACGTTCAAGAGACCCAGTACTTC
CASLQGNVQETQYF
>TRBD1|TRBJ2-7|-|TRBV30
TGTGCCTGGAGTATGGACAGGGAAGACGAGCAGTACTTC
CAWSMDREDEQYF
>TRBD1|TRBJ1-2|-|TRBV28
TGTGCCAGCAGTTTATGGGGGGACAGCGACTATGGCTACACCTTC
CASSLWGDSDYGYTF
>TRBD1|TRBJ1-6|-|TRBV7-8
TGTGCCAGCGGGACAGGGATGTCACCCCTCCACTTT
CASGTGMSPLHF
>-|TRBJ2-2|-|TRBV7-2
TGTGCCAGCAGCCGTAGCGGTGGGGAGACCACCGGGGAGCTGTTTTTT
CASSRSGGETTGELFF
>-|TRBJ2-1|-|TRBV27
TGTGCCAGCCGTTGGGCAGGGGTCAACAATGAGCAGTTCTTC
CASRWAGVNNEQFF
>-|TRBJ2-7|-|TRBV2
TGTGCCAGCAGTGAATCCCGTTGGCGGGCAACGCCCTACGAGCAGTACTTC
CASSESRWRATPYEQYF
>-|TRBJ1-5|-|TRBV4-2
TGTGCCAGCAGCCCACAGGATGCTCAGCCCCAGCATTTT
CASSPQDAQPQHF
>TRBD2|TRBJ2-1|-|TRBV11-2
TGTGCCAGCAGCTTAGATTTTGCGGGGGGAAATGAGCAGTTCTTC
CASSLDFAGGNEQFF
>TRBD2|TRBJ2-2|-|TRBV9
TGTGCCAGCGGTGGTCTAGCGGACACCGGGGAGCTGTTTTTT
CASGGLADTGELFF
>-|TRBJ1-6|few|TRBV2
TGTGCCAGCAGCGAGAGTGGGGGCCTCTCCTATAATTCACCCCTCCACTTT
CASSESGGLSYNSPLHF
>-|TRBJ1-4|-|TRBV19
TGTGCCAGTAGTGAACAGGGTGGGAATGAAAAACTGTTTTTT
CASSEQGGNEKLFF
>TRBD2|TRBJ2-7|-|TRBV28
TGTGCCAGCAGTGCAAATAGCGGGGGGTACCTTTCCTACGAGCAGTACTTC
CASSANSGGYLSYEQYF
>-|TRBJ1-1|-|TRBV4-1
TGCGCCAGCAGCCAAGATAGGGGGTTGAACACTGAAGCTTTCTTT
CASSQDRGLNTEAFF
>-|TRBJ1-3|-|TRBV4-2
TGTGCCAGCAGCCAAGAACCAGGGAGAAACACCATATATTTT
CASSQEPGRNTIYF
>-|TRBJ2-7|-|TRBV29-1
TGCAGCGTATCAAATGGAGCTTACGAGCAGTACTTC
CSVSNGAYEQYF
>-|TRBJ2-7|-|TRBV9
TGTGCCAGCAGCCCACAGGTAGACTCCTACGAGCAGTACTTC
CASSPQVDSYEQYF
>-|TRBJ1-5|-|TRBV7-2
TGTGCCAGCAGCCCATCACAGGGATCGAGCAATCAGCCCCAGCATTTT
CASSPSQGSSNQPQHF
>TRBD1|TRBJ2-7|-|TRBV30
TGTGCCTGGAGGCCCGGACAGGTTTCCTACGAGCAGTACTTC
CAWRPGQVSYEQYF
>-|TRBJ1-6|-|TRBV14
TGTGCCAGCAGCCAAGATCACTACACGGCCAGCTCCTATAATTCACCCCTCCACTTT
CASSQDHYTASSYNSPLHF
>-|TRBJ2-7|-|TRBV6-6
TGTGCCAGCAGCCTCGCGGGCGCCTCAACCTACGAGCAGTACTTC
CASSLAGASTYEQYF
>-|TRBJ2-7|few|TRBV6-1
TGTGCCAGCAGTGAAGGACATCTCTACGAGCAGTACTTC
CASSEGHLYEQYF
>-|TRBJ2-5|-|TRBV9
TGTGCCAGCAAGCCGGAGGGGGGGTTCCAAGAGACCCAGTACTTC
CASKPEGGFQETQYF
>TRBD2|TRBJ2-1|-|TRBV4-1
TGCGCCAGCAGCCAAGATAGCGGGGCGACAACCTACAATGAGCAGTTCTTC
CASSQDSGATTYNEQFF
>TRBD2|TRBJ2-2|-|TRBV29-1
TGCAGCGTTCACGGGACTAGCGGGATAGAGGCCGGGGAGCTGTTTTTT
CSVHGTSGIEAGELFF
>TRBD1|TRBJ1-4|few|TRBV5-6
TGTGCCAGCAGCACCGGGACAGGTGGGCCTAATGAAAAACTGTTTTTT
CASSTGTGGPNEKLFF
>-|TRBJ1-1|-|TRBV4-2
TGTGCCAGCAGCCAACCACAGAACACTGAAGCTTTCTTT
CASSQPQNTEAFF
>-|TRBJ2-1|-|TRBV6-5
TGTGCCAGCAGCCCGACCGGACTCTACAATGAGCAGTTCTTC
CASSPTGLYNEQFF
>TRBD1|TRBJ2-1|-|TRBV19
TGTGCCAGTAGTATAGGCCCAGACAGGGCCGATGAGCAGTTCTTC
CASSIGPDRADEQFF
>TRBD2|TRBJ2-1|-|TRBV27
TGTGCCAGTGGGGGGGACGGGACTTACAATGAGCAGTTCTTC
CASGGDGTYNEQFF
>TRBD2|TRBJ2-1|-|TRBV28
TGTGCCAGCAGTTCACTAGCGGAGTCCTACAATGAGCAGTTCTTC
CASSSLAESYNEQFF
>TRBD1|TRBJ1-5|-|TRBV6-5
TGTGCCAGCACGGACAGGGGCAATCAGCCCCAGCATTTT
CASTDRGNQPQHF
>-|TRBJ2-5|-|TRBV11-2
TGTGCCAGCAGCTTTCGGCTTCGGGAAATCGAGACCCAGTACTTC
CASSFRLREIETQYF